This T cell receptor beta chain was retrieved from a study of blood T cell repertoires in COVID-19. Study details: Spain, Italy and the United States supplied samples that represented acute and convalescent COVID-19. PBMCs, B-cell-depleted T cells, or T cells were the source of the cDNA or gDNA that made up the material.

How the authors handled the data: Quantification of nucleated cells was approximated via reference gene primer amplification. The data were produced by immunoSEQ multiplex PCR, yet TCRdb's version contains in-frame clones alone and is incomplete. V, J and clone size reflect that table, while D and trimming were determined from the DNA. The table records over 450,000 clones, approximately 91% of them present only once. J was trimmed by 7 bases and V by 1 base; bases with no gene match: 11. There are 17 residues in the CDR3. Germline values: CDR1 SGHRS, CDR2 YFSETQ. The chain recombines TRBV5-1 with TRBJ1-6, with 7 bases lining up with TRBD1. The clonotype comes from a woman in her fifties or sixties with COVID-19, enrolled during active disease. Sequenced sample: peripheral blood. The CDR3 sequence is CASSLTGTAFGNSPLHF. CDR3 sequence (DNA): TGCGCCAGCAGCTTGACCGGGACAGCGTTCGGGAATTCACCCCTCCACTTT.